The 30 T cell receptor beta chains below come from one sample, sequenced in a study of vaccination effects on CD4 cells after COVID-19. These receptors have no known antigen. Profiled with immunoSEQ multiplex PCR; TCRdb holds only in-frame clones, not every one. The table includes tens of thousands of clones, about four fifths detected once. Prior to sequencing, the ViraFEST assay stimulated PBMC with viral peptide pools, which expanded the antigen-specific CD4+ T cells. It was after 10 days of culture that CD4+ T cells were isolated. According to the study, vaccine recipients showed no prior SARS-CoV-2 infection and negative nucleocapsid antibodies. The specimen was CD4+ T cells from PBMCs cultured with HCoV-NL63 spike peptides, collected before COVID-19 vaccination. Receptors originate from a human donor who received a COVID-19 vaccine.

The V call is TRBV3-1 (or the pseudogene TRBV3-2), the J call TRBJ2-3, with 7 bases lining up with TRBD1. The trim removed 5 bases at V and 2 bases at J, leaving 7 bases unmatched. The CDR3 length is 15 residues. The germline gives CDR1 LGHDT, CDR2 YNNKEL (reference sequence). The CDR3 loop reads CASSSRTGSTDTQYF. CDR3 DNA: TGTGCCAGCAGCTCCCGGACAGGCTCCACAGATACGCAGTATTTT.

This chain links TRBV6-5 with TRBJ1-5; 7 bases agree with TRBD1. The CDR3 is made up of 14 amino acids. The junction had 1 base not matched to a gene; V was cut back by 4 bases and J by 1 base. Germline loops: CDR1 MNHEY, CDR2 SVGAGI. The CDR3 DNA sequence: TGTGCCAGCAGTTCAGGGGGAAGCAATCAGCCCCAGCATTTT. Translating gives CASSSGGSNQPQHF.

There are a few counts of this clone. The CDR3 DNA reads TGTGCCAGCAGCGTAGGAGCGGAGGTATTTAATTCACCCCTCCACTTT. This sequence encodes CASSVGAEVFNSPLHF. The J gene is TRBJ1-6, the V gene TRBV9; no reliable D call. The germline CDR1 and CDR2 sequences are SGDLS and YYNGEE. Between the trimmed V and J ends, which lost 0 bases and 6 bases, there was a span of 13 bases. CDR3 length: 16 amino acids.

The count of this clone is one. V gene TRBV6-5 combines with J gene TRBJ1-1, with 7 bases aligning to TRBD1. J gave up 7 bases and V 0 bases, and 5 bases lay outside the gene matches. CDR3 length equals 14 residues. Germline V gene sequence: CDR1 MNHEY, CDR2 SVGAGI. The CDR3 DNA is TGTGCCAGCAGTTACTCAGGGGGCAGGAGTGAAGCTTTCTTT. This encodes CASSYSGGRSEAFF.

This chain joins TRBV3-1 (or the pseudogene TRBV3-2) and TRBJ2-2; D is possibly TRBD2 (6 bases). There are 15 residues in the CDR3. Germline lookup yields CDR1 LGHDT and CDR2 YNNKEL (reference sequence). V lost 7 bases to trimming and J lost 4 bases, with 16 bases between them. The DNA of the CDR3 is TGTGCCAGCACCCTCGCGGCGGGGATCACCGGGGAGCTGTTTTTT. It codes for CASTLAAGITGELFF.

This clone occurred a few times. The chain has TRBV7-3 and TRBJ1-5; D ambiguous. Trimming left V 1 base short and J 7 bases short, with 8 bases between. Per germline, CDR1 SGHTA and CDR2 FQGTGA. The CDR3 has 13 amino acids. The CDR3 loop is CASSLIAGQPQHF. CDR3 nucleotide sequence: TGTGCCAGCAGCTTAATCGCCGGCCAGCCCCAGCATTTT.

This clone was recorded only once. Here the CDR3 reads CASSIVRERGTEAFF. The CDR3, as DNA: TGTGCCAGTAGTATAGTGAGGGAGCGAGGCACTGAAGCTTTCTTT. The J gene is TRBJ1-1, the V gene TRBV19, with D hard to call. This CDR3 region has 15 residues. The germline gives CDR1 LNHDA, CDR2 SQIVND (reference sequence). V lost 1 base, J lost 4 bases, and 13 bases lay in between.

This clone turned up a few times. The rearrangement links TRBV19 to TRBJ1-5; tentative D call: TRBD1 (6 bases). The germline V gene has CDR1 LNHDA and CDR2 SQIVND (reference sequence). V was pared by 7 bases and J by 1 base, with 17 bases between. The CDR3 spans 16 residues. CDR3 in DNA: TGTGCCAGTATTAAGGCGGGGGGCAGGAGCAATCAGCCCCAGCATTTT. Encoded protein: CASIKAGGRSNQPQHF. Supplemented by reference TRBV19 and TRBJ1-5, the full variable domain reads DGGITQSPKYLFRKEGQNVTLSCEQNLNHDAMYWYRQDPGQGLRLIYYSQIVNDFQKGDIAEGYSVSREKKESFPLTVTSAQKNPTAFYLCASIKAGGRSNQPQHFGDGTRLSIL.

The chain joins TRBV6-5 to TRBJ2-7; tentatively, D is TRBD2 (5 bases). The V end lost 6 bases, the J end lost 6 bases, and 18 bases lay between the germline ends. This CDR3 spans 14 amino acids. Per the germline V gene, CDR1 is MNHEY and CDR2 is SVGAGI. CDR3 loop: CASRPRTVSGEQYV. For the CDR3, the DNA is TGTGCCAGCAGACCCCGGACTGTATCAGGCGAGCAGTACGTC.

The CDR3 bases are TGTGCCAGCTCACCCCGGGTTTCAGCTGGAAACACCATATATTTT. The encoded protein is CASSPRVSAGNTIYF. The chain is built from TRBV18 and TRBJ1-3; D gene ambiguous. Germline-derived CDR1 and CDR2 are KGHSH and LQKENI. The CDR3 totals 15 residues. Trimming stripped 3 bases from V and 2 bases from J, with 11 bases between.

The CDR3 spells CASSQSVTGGANSPLHF. The CDR3 nucleotides are TGTGCCAGCTCTCAAAGCGTGACAGGGGGCGCGAATTCACCCCTCCACTTT. This chain connects TRBV18 to TRBJ1-6; 10 positions match TRBD1. The germline CDR1 and CDR2 sequences are KGHSH and LQKENI. V was clipped by 6 bases and J by 7 bases; unmatched bases: 12. The CDR3 is made up of 17 amino acids.

A single count supports this clone. The chain couples TRBV5-1 to TRBJ1-6; D is unclear. V was shortened by 2 bases and J by 10 bases, with 19 bases between the two germline ends. Germline CDR1 and CDR2: SGHRS and YFSETQ. This CDR3 region has 16 residues. The CDR3 DNA sequence: TGCGCCAGCAGCTTTTCAATGGGCAGCCCCGGGTCACCCCTCCACTTT. This sequence encodes CASSFSMGSPGSPLHF.

This chain uses TRBV5-1 with TRBJ2-2; D gene unclear. Germline values: CDR1 SGHRS, CDR2 YFSETQ. The CDR3 has 15 amino acids. The V gene lost 0 bases and the J gene lost 8 bases, with 14 bases spanning the gap. Here the CDR3 reads CASSLDWGTGGELFF. DNA of the CDR3: TGCGCCAGCAGCTTGGATTGGGGAACGGGTGGGGAGCTGTTTTTT. The full variable domain, rest sourced from reference TRBV5-1 and TRBJ2-2, is KAGVTQTPRYLIKTRGQQVTLSCSPISGHRSVSWYQQTPGQGLQFLFEYFSETQRNKGNFPGRFSGRQFSNSRSEMNVSTLELGDSALYLCASSLDWGTGGELFFGEGSRLTVL.

This clone was seen a single time. The DNA for the CDR3 is TGTGCCAGCAGGGGACAGCCTAATGAAAAACTGTTTTTT. This sequence encodes CASRGQPNEKLFF. This chain links TRBV2 with TRBJ1-4, with 7 bases identical to TRBD1. Germline CDR1 is SNHLY and CDR2 is FYNNEI. Trimming took 6 bases from V and 3 from J; bases not matched to a gene: 1. This CDR3 has 13 residues.

This chain uses TRBV18 with TRBJ2-7, with 13 bases matching TRBD2. The CDR3 is 19 residues long. The junction had 11 bases not matched to a gene; V was cut back by 0 bases and J by 3 bases. Germline V gene sequence: CDR1 KGHSH, CDR2 LQKENI. This CDR3 is CASSPPPGQGTSGDYEQYV. The CDR3 region has the DNA TGTGCCAGCTCACCACCCCCGGGACAGGGGACTAGCGGGGACTACGAGCAGTACGTC.

This clone was counted a single time. The chain links TRBV24-1 to TRBJ2-5; D is unresolved. The V gene lost 3 bases and the J gene lost 5 bases, with 12 bases spanning the gap. CDR3 length equals 14 residues. The germline CDR1 and CDR2 sequences are KGHDR and SFDVKD. CDR3 sequence: CATSDRLEGETQYF. In DNA, the CDR3 is TGTGCCACCAGTGATCGTCTCGAAGGGGAGACCCAGTACTTC.

The sample holds a few counts of this clone. The chain joins TRBV4-1 to TRBJ2-5; D is possibly TRBD1 (5 bases). The germline V gene encodes CDR1 MGHRA and CDR2 YSYEKL. V was trimmed by 5 bases and J by 5 bases, leaving 12 bases between them. The CDR3 has 13 amino acids. The DNA for the CDR3 is TGCGCCAGCAGCTTCCAGGGTACCGAGACCCAGTACTTC. Translating gives CASSFQGTETQYF.

This clone was seen just once. V is TRBV6-4 and J is TRBJ2-1; no clear D. The CDR3 contains 12 residues. Germline V lookup: CDR1 MRHNA, CDR2 SNTAGT. Trimming took off 2 bases at V and 6 bases at J, with 5 bases between the two ends. CDR3: CASSDVGNEQFF. The CDR3 coding sequence is TGTGCCAGCAGTGACGTGGGCAATGAGCAGTTCTTC.

This clone has just one count. The chain employs TRBV2 and TRBJ1-2, with TRBD1 matching over 7 bases. This CDR3 region has 12 residues. The germline V gene encodes CDR1 SNHLY and CDR2 FYNNEI. V dropped 8 bases and J dropped 8; count of bases not matched to a gene: 8. The DNA of the CDR3 is TGTGCCAGCGGGATGGAGGGGGCCGGCTACACCTTC. Translating gives CASGMEGAGYTF.

In this sample, this clone turned up a few times. The genes are TRBV7-9 and TRBJ2-1; tentative D call: TRBD1 (6 bases). This CDR3 contains 19 residues. With 0 bases removed from V and 2 bases from J, the gap between germline ends came to 20 bases. From germline, CDR1 is SEHNR and CDR2 FQNEAQ (reference sequence). CDR3 loop: CASSLAQGFDFSPYNEQFF. Here the CDR3 DNA reads TGTGCCAGCAGCTTAGCGCAGGGGTTTGACTTCTCGCCCTACAATGAGCAGTTCTTC.

The chain has TRBV7-2 and TRBJ2-7; D gene unclear. The ends were cut back, 6 bases at V and 6 bases at J, with 15 bases in the middle. The CDR3 spans 13 residues. CDR1 and CDR2 (germline): SGHTA, FQGNSA. The CDR3 DNA is TGTGCCAGCAGGTCTCTTCTATCAAGCGAGCAGTACGTC. It translates to CASRSLLSSEQYV.

This clone was found a few times. The chain has TRBV5-4 and TRBJ2-2, with 12 bases matching TRBD1. The junction had 11 bases not matched to a gene; V was cut back by 4 bases and J by 4 bases. The CDR3 has 18 amino acids. Germline CDR1 reads SGHNT; CDR2 reads YYREEE (reference sequence). The CDR3 sequence: CASSPDGGTGGTTGELFF. In DNA form, the CDR3 reads TGTGCCAGCAGCCCGGATGGGGGGACAGGGGGCACCACCGGGGAGCTGTTTTTT.

This chain links TRBV28 with TRBJ2-1; 12 nucleotides agree with TRBD2. This CDR3 spans 15 amino acids. Germline V gene sequence: CDR1 MDHEN, CDR2 SYDVKM. Trimming removed 3 bases from V and 6 bases from J; junction bases left unmatched: 3. DNA of the CDR3: TGTGCCAGCAGTTTGGCGGGACTAGCGGGCAATGAGCAGTTCTTC. It yields the protein CASSLAGLAGNEQFF.

The chain combines TRBV7-2 with TRBJ1-1; TRBD1 matches at 7 bases. This CDR3 comprises 13 residues. J was trimmed by 11 bases and V by 5 bases; bases with no gene match: 11. Looked up from germline, CDR1 is SGHTA and CDR2 is FQGNSA. The CDR3: CASSTTGLLSAFF. DNA for the CDR3: TGTGCCAGCAGCACGACAGGGTTATTATCGGCTTTCTTT. The variable domain in full, with the rest retrieved from reference TRBV7-2 and TRBJ1-1, is GAGVSQSPSNKVTEKGKDVELRCDPISGHTALYWYRQSLGQGLEFLIYFQGNSAPDKSGLPSDRFSAERTGGSVSTLTIQRTQQEDSAVYLCASSTTGLLSAFFGQGTRLTVV.

DNA for the CDR3: TGCGCCAGCGAGTTCAGGAGAAGCTCCTATAATTCACCCCTCCACTTT. Its translation: CASEFRRSSYNSPLHF. This chain uses TRBV10-1 with TRBJ1-6; D unresolved. Germline CDR1 reads WNHNN; CDR2 reads SYGVQD (reference sequence). Deletions cut 8 bases from V and 0 bases from J, with 14 bases between. The CDR3 length is 16 residues.

V is TRBV5-1 and J is TRBJ2-5; tentatively, D is TRBD1 (5 bases). Per germline, CDR1 SGHRS and CDR2 YFSETQ. The CDR3 is made up of 13 amino acids. The V end lost 7 bases, the J end lost 5 bases, and 15 bases lay between the germline ends. In DNA, the CDR3 is TGCGCCAGCGGGCCCGGGTCAGGGGAGACCCAGTACTTC. Translating it yields CASGPGSGETQYF.

The V call is TRBV18, the J call TRBJ2-3; 9 bases match TRBD2. The germline CDR1 and CDR2 sequences are KGHSH and LQKENI. The CDR3 extends over 18 amino acids. Trimming cost V 0 bases and J 4 bases; bases outside gene matches: 11. The CDR3 spells CASSPPLGLAIGPDTQYF. CDR3 nucleotide sequence: TGTGCCAGCTCACCACCGTTAGGACTAGCGATTGGCCCAGATACGCAGTATTTT.

The rearrangement links TRBV28 to TRBJ2-1; 9 bases are a match to TRBD1. The CDR3 is 16 amino acids. The germline V gene has CDR1 MDHEN and CDR2 SYDVKM. J gave up 5 bases and V 3 bases, and 8 bases lay outside the gene matches. The CDR3 reads CASSFATGQGNNEQFF. In nucleotides, the CDR3 is TGTGCCAGCAGTTTCGCGACGGGACAGGGAAACAATGAGCAGTTCTTC.

The chain recombines TRBV4-1 with TRBJ2-3; D unclear. The CDR3 has 12 amino acids. Germline CDR1 MGHRA, CDR2 YSYEKL. The V end was cut by 6 bases, the J end by 4 bases, with 8 bases between. The CDR3 reads CASSSGADTQYF. The CDR3 DNA reads as TGCGCCAGCAGTAGTGGCGCAGATACGCAGTATTTT.

The chain combines TRBV7-2 with TRBJ2-2; a possible D gene is TRBD2 (6 bases). Germline values: CDR1 SGHTA, CDR2 FQGNSA. The CDR3 has 15 residues. The V gene lost 1 base and the J gene lost 6 bases, with 12 bases spanning the gap. CDR3 in DNA: TGTGCCAGCAGCTTAGTCGTCCCGGGGGCCGGGGAGCTGTTTTTT. This gives the protein CASSLVVPGAGELFF.